The clone carrying this T cell receptor beta chain was recorded at least ten times. This specimen belongs to a study of low-dose radiotherapy and immunotherapy resistance in tumors. Study information: The fractionation for Cohort 1 was 0.5 Gy per fraction every 2 weeks, totaling 6.5 Gy. On an every-two-weeks schedule, patients received intravenous nivolumab 240 mg, along with ipilimumab 1 mg/kg every six weeks.

Covering alpha and beta chains, TRAV- and TRBV-specific primers were used for the first-strand cDNA. TCR amplification used around 20 PCR cycles, a constant-region primer and a V-primer adapter. The mRNA that was isolated underwent amplification by in vitro transcription. TCRdb ran MiXCR on the reads and lists one entry per CDR3 protein. The data hold around 80,000 distinct CDR3 sequences, with under 20% observed a single time. Germline values: CDR1 LNHDA, CDR2 SQIVND (reference sequence). The CDR3 runs 13 residues. V was trimmed by 6 bases and J by 4 bases, leaving 12 bases between them. Time point here: before trial treatment. The study gave donors nivolumab, ipilimumab, aspirin, low-dose cyclophosphamide and low-dose radiotherapy.

Source: PBMCs, taken before treatment. The chain uses TRBV19 and TRBJ1-2; D unresolved. The receptor's source is a male donor with prostate cancer. The CDR3 nucleotides read TGTGCCAGTAGCCCCGGACTCTCCTATGGCTACACCTTC. It codes for CASSPGLSYGYTF.